The T cell receptor beta chain under discussion was sequenced for a study of shared clonotypes between healthy human individuals. Overall study: Plates per donor: three CD4 naive, three CD4 memory, two CD8 naive, one CD8 memory. Study-level findings and limits: A handful of donors showed sharing of about 4.8% of naive CD4 clonotypes.

As for this clone: Its cognate antigen is unknown.

Nashville, Tennessee was home to all donors, who were Caucasian adults. Sequencing was performed with immunoSEQ multiplex PCR; in TCRdb, only in-frame clones are kept and a portion is missing. The sample carries over a million clones, over 95% recorded once. Sequencing was done on a sample of naive CD4+ T cells sorted from blood. Subset given: CD45RA+ positively selected. The TCR sequence derives from a young man in good health.

The CDR3 DNA reads as TGTGCCAGCAGCTTCAGGCATCGGGCCCTGGGCCCTTCAGATACGCAGTATTTT. Translation: CASSFRHRALGPSDTQYF. V usage is TRBV5-6 and J usage is TRBJ2-3; D is undetermined. The CDR3 is 18 residues long. The germline V and J ends were trimmed by 2 bases and 4 bases, with 23 bases remaining between them. CDR1 SGHDT and CDR2 YYEEEE come from the germline V gene.